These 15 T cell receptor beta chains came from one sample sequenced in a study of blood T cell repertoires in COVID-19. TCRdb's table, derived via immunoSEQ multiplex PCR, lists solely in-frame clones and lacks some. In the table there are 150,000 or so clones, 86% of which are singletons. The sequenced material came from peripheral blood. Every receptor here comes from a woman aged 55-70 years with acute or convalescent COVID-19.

The CDR3 DNA follows: TGTGCCAGCAGCTTGGGGGACAGAGGGATAGAGACCCAGTACTTC. Translation: CASSLGDRGIETQYF. V gene TRBV5-5 combines with J gene TRBJ2-5; 7 nucleotides match TRBD1. Germline V CDR1 and CDR2: SGHKS, YYEKEE (reference sequence). Trimming took 0 bases from V and 4 from J; bases not matched to a gene: 6. The CDR3 contains 15 residues.

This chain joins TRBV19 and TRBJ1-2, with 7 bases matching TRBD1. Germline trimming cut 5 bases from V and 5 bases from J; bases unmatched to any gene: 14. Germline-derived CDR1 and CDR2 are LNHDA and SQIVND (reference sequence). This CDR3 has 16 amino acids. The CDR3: CASSVVQGRARYGYTF. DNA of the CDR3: TGTGCCAGTAGTGTCGTACAGGGGAGAGCGAGGTATGGCTACACCTTC.

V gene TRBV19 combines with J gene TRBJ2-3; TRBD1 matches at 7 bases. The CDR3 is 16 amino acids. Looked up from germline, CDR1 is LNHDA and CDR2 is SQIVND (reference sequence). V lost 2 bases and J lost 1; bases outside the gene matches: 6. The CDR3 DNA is TGTGCCAGTAGTATACCTCCGGGGACAGGCACAGATACGCAGTATTTT. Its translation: CASSIPPGTGTDTQYF.

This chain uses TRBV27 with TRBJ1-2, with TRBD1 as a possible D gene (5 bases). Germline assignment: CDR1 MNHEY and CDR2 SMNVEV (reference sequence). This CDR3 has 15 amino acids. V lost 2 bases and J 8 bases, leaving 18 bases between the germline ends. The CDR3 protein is CASSLVEGPKRGYTF. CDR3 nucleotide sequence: TGTGCCAGCAGTTTAGTGGAGGGACCTAAACGGGGCTACACCTTC.

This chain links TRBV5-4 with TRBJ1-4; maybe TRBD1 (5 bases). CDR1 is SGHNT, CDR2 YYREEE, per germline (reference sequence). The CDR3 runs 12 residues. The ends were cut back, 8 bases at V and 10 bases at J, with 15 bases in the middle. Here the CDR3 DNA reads TGTGCCAGTCAGGGAGGTTCGGGAAAACTGTTTTTT. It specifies CASQGGSGKLFF.

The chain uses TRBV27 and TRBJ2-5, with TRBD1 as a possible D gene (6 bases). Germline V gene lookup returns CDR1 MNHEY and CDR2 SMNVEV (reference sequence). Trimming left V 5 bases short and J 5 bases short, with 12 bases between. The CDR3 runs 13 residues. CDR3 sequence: CASSPWGLETQYF. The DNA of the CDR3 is TGTGCCAGCAGTCCCTGGGGGCTTGAGACCCAGTACTTC.

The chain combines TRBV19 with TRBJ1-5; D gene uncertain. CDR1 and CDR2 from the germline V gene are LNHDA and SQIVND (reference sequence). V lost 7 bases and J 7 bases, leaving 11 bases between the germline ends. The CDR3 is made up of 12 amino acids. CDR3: CASTRVGQPQHF. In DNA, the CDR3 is TGTGCCAGTACCCGTGTCGGGCAGCCCCAGCATTTT.

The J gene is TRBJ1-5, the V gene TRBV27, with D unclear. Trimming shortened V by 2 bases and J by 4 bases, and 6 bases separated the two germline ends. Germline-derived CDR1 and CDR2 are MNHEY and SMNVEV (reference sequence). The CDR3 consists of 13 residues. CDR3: CASSLLKNQPQHF. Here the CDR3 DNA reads TGTGCCAGCAGTTTACTAAAGAATCAGCCCCAGCATTTT.

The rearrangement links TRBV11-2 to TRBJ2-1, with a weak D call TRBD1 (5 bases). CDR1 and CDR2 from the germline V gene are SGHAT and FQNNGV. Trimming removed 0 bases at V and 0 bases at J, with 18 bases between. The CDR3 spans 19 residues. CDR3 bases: TGTGCCAGCAGCTTAGATCTCGGTCTCAGGGTGCGCTCCTACAATGAGCAGTTCTTC. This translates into CASSLDLGLRVRSYNEQFF.

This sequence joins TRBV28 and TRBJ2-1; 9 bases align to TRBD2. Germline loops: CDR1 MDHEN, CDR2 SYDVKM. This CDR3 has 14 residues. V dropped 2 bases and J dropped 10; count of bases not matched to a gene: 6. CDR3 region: CASSLGLAGTEQFF. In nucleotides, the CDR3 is TGTGCCAGCAGTTTAGGTCTAGCGGGGACCGAGCAGTTCTTC.

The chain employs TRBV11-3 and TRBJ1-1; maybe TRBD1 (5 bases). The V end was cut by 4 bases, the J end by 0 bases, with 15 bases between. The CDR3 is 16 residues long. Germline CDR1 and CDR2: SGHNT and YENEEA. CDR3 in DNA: TGTGCCAGCAGCTCGCACAGCCCAGGGCTGAACACTGAAGCTTTCTTT. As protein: CASSSHSPGLNTEAFF. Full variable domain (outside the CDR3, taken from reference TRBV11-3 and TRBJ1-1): EAGVVQSPRYKIIEKKQPVAFWCNPISGHNTLYWYLQNLGQGPELLIRYENEEAVDDSQLPKDRFSAERLKGVDSTLKIQPAELGDSAVYLCASSSHSPGLNTEAFFGQGTRLTVV.

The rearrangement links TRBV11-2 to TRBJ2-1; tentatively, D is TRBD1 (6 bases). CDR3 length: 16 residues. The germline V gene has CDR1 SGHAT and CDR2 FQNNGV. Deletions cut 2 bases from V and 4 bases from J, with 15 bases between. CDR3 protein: CASSLIKGTLYNEQFF. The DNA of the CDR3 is TGTGCCAGCAGCTTAATTAAGGGGACACTGTACAATGAGCAGTTCTTC.

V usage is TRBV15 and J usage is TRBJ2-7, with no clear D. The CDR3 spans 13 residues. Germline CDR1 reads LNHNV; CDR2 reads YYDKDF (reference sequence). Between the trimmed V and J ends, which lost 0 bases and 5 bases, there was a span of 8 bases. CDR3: CATSRDLSDEQYF. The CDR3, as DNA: TGTGCCACCAGCAGAGATCTCTCTGACGAGCAGTACTTC.

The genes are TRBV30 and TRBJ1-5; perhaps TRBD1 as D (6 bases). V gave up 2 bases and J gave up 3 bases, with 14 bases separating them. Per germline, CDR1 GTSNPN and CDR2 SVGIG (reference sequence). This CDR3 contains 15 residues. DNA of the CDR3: TGTGCCTGGAGTCCCGTGGACAGTTTCAATCAGCCCCAGCATTTT. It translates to CAWSPVDSFNQPQHF.

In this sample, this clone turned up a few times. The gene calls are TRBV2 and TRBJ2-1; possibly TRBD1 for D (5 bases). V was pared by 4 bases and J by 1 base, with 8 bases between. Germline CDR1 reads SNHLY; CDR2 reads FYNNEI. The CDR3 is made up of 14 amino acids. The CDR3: CASSGQFSYNEQFF. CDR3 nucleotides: TGTGCCAGCAGTGGACAGTTTTCCTACAATGAGCAGTTCTTC.